This TCR beta chain was observed in a study of cytomegalovirus exposure and HLA in healthy donors. About this clone itself: Its antigen is not known.

General observations from the study: Available immune exposure information covered CMV serostatus only. Near-uniform donor sequencing depth was presumed by presence/absence analyses.

The CDR3 is made up of 14 amino acids. CDR1 GTSNPN and CDR2 SVGIG come from the germline V gene (reference sequence). V lost 2 bases and J lost 4, with 15 bases in between. Vbeta (60) and Jbeta (13) primers were used in the PCR. Generated by immunoSEQ multiplex PCR, the TCRdb table keeps only in-frame clones and is missing some. This sample has 180,000 or so clones, with about 69% found just once. The sequenced sample was PBMCs. V is TRBV30 and J is TRBJ2-7; the D gene is possibly TRBD2 (6 bases). This clonotype was obtained from a male donor in good health and CMV-seronegative. CDR3 protein: CAWSSGRLGYEQYF. CDR3 DNA sequence: TGTGCCTGGAGTTCAGGGAGGTTAGGATACGAGCAGTACTTC.